These T cell receptor beta chains were read from a single sample in a study of blood T cell repertoires in COVID-19. TCRdb's table, derived via immunoSEQ multiplex PCR, lists solely in-frame clones and lacks some. The sample has 200,000 to 250,000 clones; under 85% are singletons. The sequenced sample was peripheral blood. Receptors were obtained from a woman younger than 45 with COVID-19, enrolled during active disease. Each CDR3 is given with its conserved first and last residue. A D gene is named only where the DNA matches it firmly. Clone sizes are given selectively: once, few, many, or a class where the clone is expanded.

CDR3 length,clone size,J gene,V gene,D gene,CDR3 protein,CDR3 DNA
16,NA,TRBJ1-4,TRBV27,TRBD1,CASARQGPATNEKLFF,TGTGCCAGCGCCCGACAGGGGCCTGCAACTAATGAAAAACTGTTTTTT
14,NA,TRBJ2-5,TRBV23-1,TRBD1,CASSKGTGKETQYF,TGCGCCAGCAGTAAAGGGACAGGGAAAGAGACCCAGTACTTC
17,NA,TRBJ1-4,TRBV23-1,NA,CASSQSLKRGGGEKLFF,TGCGCCAGCAGTCAATCCCTAAAGAGGGGAGGCGGTGAAAAACTGTTTTTT
16,once,TRBJ2-3,TRBV19,TRBD1,CASSIWRQGLTDTQYF,TGTGCCAGTAGTATTTGGAGACAGGGCCTCACAGATACGCAGTATTTT
14,NA,TRBJ2-7,TRBV11-2,TRBD2,CASSFASSGLEQYF,TGTGCCAGCAGCTTTGCGTCTAGCGGGCTCGAGCAGTACTTC
15,NA,TRBJ2-1,TRBV21-1,NA,CASSLLAGGQNEQFF,TGTGCCAGCAGCTTGCTAGCGGGAGGACAGAATGAGCAGTTCTTC
12,NA,TRBJ1-1,TRBV27,TRBD1,CASRIQGKEAFF,TGTGCCAGCAGAATACAGGGGAAGGAAGCTTTCTTT
15,NA,TRBJ2-5,TRBV27,NA,CASSRDTEDQETQYF,TGTGCCAGCAGTCGGGACACTGAAGACCAAGAGACCCAGTACTTC
17,NA,TRBJ2-2,TRBV25-1,TRBD2,CASSGLPREANTGELFF,TGTGCCAGCAGTGGTCTCCCGCGGGAGGCGAACACCGGGGAGCTGTTTTTT
13,NA,TRBJ2-7,TRBV28,TRBD1,CASSPPAGGEQYF,TGTGCCAGCAGTCCCCCCGCAGGGGGCGAGCAGTACTTC
14,few,TRBJ2-3,TRBV20-1,NA,CSASGVSGTDTQYF,TGCAGTGCTAGTGGCGTTAGCGGCACAGATACGCAGTATTTT
15,NA,TRBJ2-1,TRBV3-1/TRBV3-2,NA,CASSRGVASYNEQFF,TGTGCCAGCAGCCGGGGGGTTGCTTCCTACAATGAGCAGTTCTTC
15,NA,TRBJ1-2,TRBV7-7,NA,CASSLPVPPHYGYTF,TGTGCCAGCAGCCTCCCCGTCCCTCCCCACTATGGCTACACCTTC
14,NA,TRBJ2-7,TRBV5-1,TRBD1,CASSLAAGGDEQYF,TGCGCCAGCAGCTTGGCAGCAGGGGGAGACGAGCAGTACTTC
15,NA,TRBJ1-4,TRBV18,NA,CASSPRHTTNEKLFF,TGTGCCAGCTCACCCCGACATACAACTAATGAAAAACTGTTTTTT
11,NA,TRBJ2-7,TRBV12-3/TRBV12-4,NA,CASKGSYEQYF,TGTGCCAGCAAGGGGTCCTACGAGCAGTACTTC
16,NA,TRBJ1-1,TRBV3-1/TRBV3-2,NA,CASSQLGVGENTEAFF,TGTGCCAGCAGCCAACTGGGCGTCGGGGAGAACACTGAAGCTTTCTTT
16,NA,TRBJ2-5,TRBV3-1/TRBV3-2,TRBD2,CASSQRLAGRQETQYF,TGTGCCAGCAGCCAACGACTAGCGGGCCGCCAAGAGACCCAGTACTTC
16,few,TRBJ2-1,TRBV5-1,TRBD2,CASSASSGSSYNEQFF,TGCGCCAGCAGCGCTTCTAGCGGCAGCTCCTACAATGAGCAGTTCTTC
15,NA,TRBJ2-2,TRBV11-2,TRBD1,CASSSGQAHTGELFF,TGTGCCAGCAGCTCTGGACAGGCACACACCGGGGAACTGTTTTTT
14,NA,TRBJ2-3,TRBV7-2,NA,CASSLWTSTDTQYF,TGTGCCAGCAGCCTCTGGACTAGCACAGATACGCAGTATTTT
16,NA,TRBJ1-1,TRBV11-3,NA,CASSLGQREANTEAFF,TGTGCCAGCAGCTTAGGGCAACGGGAGGCGAACACTGAAGCTTTCTTT
15,few,TRBJ2-5,TRBV9,NA,CASSVGGVNQETQYF,TGTGCCAGCAGCGTAGGGGGGGTCAACCAAGAGACCCAGTACTTC
12,NA,TRBJ2-5,TRBV10-2,NA,CASNQGGETQYF,TGCGCCAGCAACCAGGGAGGAGAGACCCAGTACTTC
16,NA,TRBJ1-1,TRBV7-9,TRBD1,CASSGKQGMEDTEAFF,TGTGCCAGCAGCGGAAAACAGGGGATGGAGGACACTGAAGCTTTCTTT
15,many,TRBJ2-7,TRBV15,TRBD1,CATSITGTGVKKQYF,TGTGCCACCAGCATAACCGGGACAGGGGTTAAAAAGCAGTACTTC
16,NA,TRBJ2-7,TRBV10-3,TRBD2,CAISATRGGSTYEQYF,TGTGCCATCAGTGCGACACGGGGCGGGAGTACCTACGAGCAGTACTTC
13,NA,TRBJ1-2,TRBV3-1/TRBV3-2,NA,CASSLQFNYGYTF,TGTGCCAGCAGCCTTCAGTTCAACTATGGCTACACCTTC
14,few,TRBJ1-2,TRBV6-5,TRBD1,CASSRGTANYGYTF,TGTGCCAGCAGTCGTGGGACAGCTAACTATGGCTACACCTTC
14,NA,TRBJ1-4,TRBV15,TRBD1,CAISSGGPNEKLFF,TGTGCCATTTCGTCAGGGGGCCCCAATGAAAAACTGTTTTTT
15,NA,TRBJ1-4,TRBV19,NA,CASTSAQATNEKLFF,TGTGCCAGTACCTCCGCACAGGCAACTAATGAAAAACTGTTTTTT
16,NA,TRBJ1-2,TRBV4-1,TRBD1,CASSQVGTGQIFGYTF,TGCGCCAGCAGCCAAGTCGGGACAGGCCAGATTTTTGGCTACACCTTC
13,NA,TRBJ2-7,TRBV18,NA,CASSPRTISEQYF,TGTGCCAGCTCACCACGGACTATCTCCGAGCAGTACTTC
13,NA,TRBJ1-1,TRBV7-2,NA,CASSLGQGTEAFF,TGTGCCAGCAGCTTAGGGCAGGGTACTGAAGCTTTCTTT
14,once,TRBJ1-2,TRBV7-2,NA,CASSPGHENYGYTF,TGTGCCAGCAGCCCGGGACACGAAAACTATGGCTACACCTTC
17,NA,TRBJ2-5,TRBV7-2,NA,CASSLFRSRQAHETQYF,TGTGCCAGCAGCTTGTTCCGGAGTAGACAGGCCCATGAGACCCAGTACTTC
14,NA,TRBJ2-7,TRBV9,NA,CASSPARQVYEQYF,TGTGCCAGCAGCCCGGCTAGACAGGTCTACGAGCAGTACTTC
12,NA,TRBJ1-2,TRBV28,NA,CASSLRGQSYTF,TGTGCCAGCAGTTTAAGGGGTCAAAGCTACACCTTC
13,NA,TRBJ1-6,TRBV27,NA,CASSRSYNSPLHF,TGTGCCAGCAGTCGCTCCTATAATTCACCCCTCCACTTT
16,NA,TRBJ2-6,TRBV29-1,TRBD1,CSAGTGAVTGANVLTF,TGCAGCGCGGGGACAGGGGCGGTGACGGGGGCCAACGTCCTGACTTTC
14,NA,TRBJ2-7,TRBV3-1/TRBV3-2,TRBD1,CASSRDRDAYEQYF,TGTGCCAGCAGCCGGGACAGGGATGCCTACGAGCAGTACTTC
14,NA,TRBJ2-7,TRBV18,NA,CASSPRAEYHEQYF,TGTGCCAGCTCACCCCGAGCCGAGTACCACGAGCAGTACTTC
15,NA,TRBJ2-5,TRBV6-2/TRBV6-3,TRBD2,CASSKTSGGRETQYF,TGTGCCAGCAGCAAGACTAGCGGGGGGAGGGAGACCCAGTACTTC